This TCR beta chain was sequenced for a study of siplizumab effects on memory and regulatory T cells. In three donor pairs, unstimulated naive, memory, effector memory and TEMRA subsets were sequenced. Data came from immunoSEQ multiplex PCR; TCRdb stores just in-frame clones and leaves some out. This sample carries 50,000 to 70,000 clones, 96% of them seen once, and the ten largest clones take around 0.093%. This receptor was identified in a human donor in good health. Sequencing was carried out using naive CD8+ T cells sorted from blood.

CDR3 nucleotide sequence: TGTGCCAGCAGCCCCAGGGGGGATACGCAGTATTTT. Translation: CASSPRGDTQYF. The V and J genes are TRBV7-6 and TRBJ2-3, with 7 bases aligning to TRBD1. V lost 5 bases and J lost 6; bases outside the gene matches: 2. Germline loops: CDR1 SGHVS, CDR2 FNYEAQ. CDR3 size: 12 residues.